A selection of T cell receptor beta chains follows, all from one sample in a study of blood T cell repertoires in COVID-19. Clones were sequenced by immunoSEQ multiplex PCR, and TCRdb holds only the in-frame ones, with some missing. The data contain around 200,000 clones, approximately 84% of them singletons. The sample taken for sequencing was peripheral blood. The origin of the receptors is a man aged 50 to 59 with active or convalescent COVID-19. CDR3s include the opening cysteine and the closing phenylalanine or tryptophan. D genes are given only for firm matches. Where a row states a size, it is once, few, many or the class of an expanded clone; other rows omit it.

clone size	D gene	J gene	V gene	CDR3 length	CDR3 DNA	CDR3 protein
-	TRBD1	TRBJ1-1	TRBV19	14	TGTGCCAGTAGTATGACAGGGGAGGGCACTGAAGCTTTCTTT	CASSMTGEGTEAFF
-	-	TRBJ2-7	TRBV20-1	11	TGCAGTGCTAGAGATCTTCCCGAGCAGTACTTC	CSARDLPEQYF
-	TRBD1	TRBJ1-5	TRBV5-1	15	TGCGCCAGCAGCTATGGGGGACAGGGGGATCAGCCCCAGCATTTT	CASSYGGQGDQPQHF
few	-	TRBJ1-4	TRBV27	13	TGTGCCAGCAGTTGGAGGTTTAATGAAAAACTGTTTTTT	CASSWRFNEKLFF
-	-	TRBJ1-2	TRBV7-9	15	TGTGCCAGCAGCTCCCCCCTGGGAGCCGACTATGGCTACACCTTC	CASSSPLGADYGYTF
-	TRBD1	TRBJ1-5	TRBV10-3	15	TGTGCCATCAGTGAGTCGGGACAGGGGGGCCAGCCCCAGCATTTT	CAISESGQGGQPQHF
-	-	TRBJ2-1	TRBV11-3	14	TGTGCCAGCAGCTCGACTGGTTCCTACAATGAGCAGTTCTTC	CASSSTGSYNEQFF
-	-	TRBJ1-1	TRBV11-3	13	TGTGCCAGCAGCAGAGGGGGGGACACTGAAGCTTTCTTT	CASSRGGDTEAFF
-	-	TRBJ1-2	TRBV11-1	15	TGTGCCAGCACCTCAAACGAACGAGGCGTCTATGGCTACACCTTC	CASTSNERGVYGYTF
-	-	TRBJ2-7	TRBV7-8	13	TGTGCCAGCAGCTTAGCGGGGGCCTGGGAGCAGTACTTC	CASSLAGAWEQYF
-	TRBD1	TRBJ1-4	TRBV5-4	13	TGTGCCAGCAGCAGACAGGGTGAGGAAAAACTGTTTTTT	CASSRQGEEKLFF
-	-	TRBJ1-5	TRBV19	15	TGTGCCAGTAGTCAGGGACTCTATAGCAATCAGCCCCAGCATTTT	CASSQGLYSNQPQHF
-	-	TRBJ1-4	TRBV19	14	TGTGCCAGTAGTATCCGGGGAACTAATGAAAAACTGTTTTTT	CASSIRGTNEKLFF
few	-	TRBJ2-7	TRBV5-4	13	TGTGCCAGCAGCTTGGGGGACACCTACGAGCAGTACTTC	CASSLGDTYEQYF
-	-	TRBJ1-2	TRBV19	14	TGTGCCAGTAGTATAGTGGGCGCACTAGGGGGCTACACCTTC	CASSIVGALGGYTF
-	-	TRBJ2-7	TRBV30	12	TGTGCCTGGAGTGTGGGCTTCTACGAGCAGTACTTC	CAWSVGFYEQYF
-	TRBD1	TRBJ1-3	TRBV3-1/TRBV3-2	14	TGTGCCAGCAGCCAACAGGGGGCTGGAAACACCATATATTTT	CASSQQGAGNTIYF
-	TRBD1	TRBJ1-5	TRBV10-3	15	TGTGCCATCAGTGGGACAGGGGGCGGGAATCAGCCCCAGCATTTT	CAISGTGGGNQPQHF
-	TRBD1	TRBJ1-5	TRBV19	14	TGTGCCAGTAGTATAGGACAGGGGAATCAGCCCCAGCATTTT	CASSIGQGNQPQHF
-	-	TRBJ1-1	TRBV29-1	11	TGCAGCGCCGGGGGGGGCACTGAAGCTTTCTTT	CSAGGGTEAFF
-	-	TRBJ2-2	TRBV28	13	TGTGCCAGCACCCCAGGTCGTTCCGGGGAGCTGTTTTTT	CASTPGRSGELFF
-	-	TRBJ1-2	TRBV7-2	15	TGTGCCAGCAGCTTAGTTGTATGGCAGGGCGGCGGCTACACCTTC	CASSLVVWQGGGYTF
once	-	TRBJ1-4	TRBV15	15	TGTGCCACCAGCAGAGTGGTAGGGGATGGTGAAAAACTGTTTTTT	CATSRVVGDGEKLFF
-	-	TRBJ2-1	TRBV4-1	17	TGCGCCAGCAGCCAAGATGTTGGGACAACAAATCGGAATGAGCAGTTCTTC	CASSQDVGTTNRNEQFF
once	-	TRBJ2-1	TRBV2	14	TGTGCCAGCAGTGAACCAGGAGGGGTTTGGGAGCAGTTCTTC	CASSEPGGVWEQFF
-	TRBD2	TRBJ2-3	TRBV7-3	16	TGTGCCAGCAGCTTGACTAGCGGGACCAGCACATATACGCAGTATTTT	CASSLTSGTSTYTQYF
-	TRBD1	TRBJ1-2	TRBV2	14	TGTGCCAGCAGCGCCAGACAGGGTAGCGGTGGCTACACCTTC	CASSARQGSGGYTF
-	TRBD1	TRBJ1-1	TRBV10-2	15	TGCGCCAGCAGACAAAACCGACAGGGGGGCACTGAAGCTTTCTTT	CASRQNRQGGTEAFF
-	-	TRBJ1-1	TRBV4-2	15	TGTGCCAGCAGCCAGTCTCCAGGGCAGAACACTGAAGCTTTCTTT	CASSQSPGQNTEAFF
-	-	TRBJ2-4	TRBV30	13	TGTGCCTGGAGTGCTGACAGTAAAAACATTCAGTACTTC	CAWSADSKNIQYF
-	-	TRBJ1-2	TRBV29-1	13	TGCAGCGTTGAAGATCAGGCGCGCAGGGGCTACACCTTC	CSVEDQARRGYTF
-	TRBD2	TRBJ2-1	TRBV7-9	14	TGTGCCAGCAGCTTACGCGGGGGGGCAGGAGAGCAGTTCTTC	CASSLRGGAGEQFF
-	TRBD2	TRBJ2-2	TRBV11-1	15	TGTGCCAGCAGCTTTGGGGGGGTGCTCACCGGGGAGCTGTTTTTT	CASSFGGVLTGELFF
-	TRBD1	TRBJ1-6	TRBV28	14	TGTGCCAGCAGTTCGGACAGGGGCCGTTCACCCCTCCACTTT	CASSSDRGRSPLHF
-	-	TRBJ1-6	TRBV30	14	TGTGCCTGGACTGGGGGCCGTAATAATTCACCCCTCCACTTT	CAWTGGRNNSPLHF
-	-	TRBJ1-4	TRBV3-1/TRBV3-2	16	TGTGCCAGCAGCCAAGACGCAGGGGCTGTTAATGAAAAACTGTTTTTT	CASSQDAGAVNEKLFF
-	TRBD2	TRBJ2-3	TRBV7-9	15	TGTGCCAGCGACGAGCGGGGGGCGGCCACAGATACGCAGTATTTT	CASDERGAATDTQYF
-	TRBD1	TRBJ1-1	TRBV7-9	16	TGTGCCAGCAGCTCAAGCCGGGACAGGGGATACACTGAAGCTTTCTTT	CASSSSRDRGYTEAFF
-	-	TRBJ2-7	TRBV4-3	13	TGCGCCAGCAGCCAAGTCAGGGTACACGAGCAGTACTTC	CASSQVRVHEQYF
-	TRBD1	TRBJ1-4	TRBV4-3	18	TGCGCCAGCAGCCAAGATCCACCTGACAGGGCAACTAATGAAAAACTGTTTTTT	CASSQDPPDRATNEKLFF
once	TRBD1	TRBJ2-1	TRBV7-9	15	TGTGCCAGCAGCCCCCGGACAGGGTTTTACAATGAGCAGTTCTTC	CASSPRTGFYNEQFF
-	-	TRBJ1-2	TRBV28	14	TGTGCCAGCAGCCAACAGGGTACTCTCTATAGCTACACCTTC	CASSQQGTLYSYTF
-	TRBD2	TRBJ2-3	TRBV5-1	18	TGCGCCAGCAGCTCCGGGACTAGCGGGGTCTCCTACACAGATACGCAGTATTTT	CASSSGTSGVSYTDTQYF
-	-	TRBJ1-2	TRBV25-1	11	TGTGCCAGCAGTGGAGGGTCTGGCTACACCTTC	CASSGGSGYTF
few	-	TRBJ2-5	TRBV19	12	TGTGCCAGCGGCGAGAGGGGGGAGACCCAGTACTTC	CASGERGETQYF
-	-	TRBJ1-1	TRBV5-1	12	TGCGCCAGCAGCCTAGAAAGCACTGAAGCTTTCTTT	CASSLESTEAFF
-	-	TRBJ1-6	TRBV27	13	TGTGCCAGCAGTTTCCAGTTTGCCAGGCCCCTCCACTTT	CASSFQFARPLHF
-	TRBD1	TRBJ2-2	TRBV5-1	16	TGCGCCAGCAGCTCCCCGGGACAGAGTATAACCGGGGAGCTGTTTTTT	CASSSPGQSITGELFF
-	TRBD1	TRBJ2-5	TRBV9	14	TGTGCCAGCAGCCCCTTCAGGGGGCGAGAGACCCAGTACTTC	CASSPFRGRETQYF